This TCR beta chain stems from a study of PD-1 and CTLA-4 blockade in melanoma. V lost 2 bases and J 4 bases, leaving 15 bases between the germline ends. Germline V CDR1 and CDR2: SGHDN, FVKESK. The CDR3 loop spans 16 amino acids. Clones were read by immunoSEQ multiplex PCR, and TCRdb kept only the in-frame ones, dropping some. This table has nearly 30,000 clones, 85% to 90% appearing once. The sample was CD8+ T cells from peripheral blood, taken before anti-PD-1 treatment. This TCR derives from a human donor with melanoma. This rearrangement joins TRBV14 to TRBJ2-1; D gene uncertain. CDR3 amino acids: CASSQRLDFGYNEQFF. Here the CDR3 DNA reads TGTGCCAGCAGCCAAAGATTGGATTTTGGGTACAATGAGCAGTTCTTC. Full variable domain (missing parts from reference TRBV14 and TRBJ2-1): EAGVTQFPSHSVIEKGQTVTLRCDPISGHDNLYWYRRVMGKEIKFLLHFVKESKQDESGMPNNRFLAERTGGTYSTLKVQPAELEDSGVYFCASSQRLDFGYNEQFFGPGTRLTVL.